These 24 T cell receptor beta chains originate from one sample sequenced in a study of OX40 agonist ivuxolimab in advanced cancers. This table comes from immunoSEQ multiplex PCR, and its TCRdb copy is limited to in-frame clones, with some not included. The sample lists approximately 39,000 clones; 89% were seen once. The sample consisted of CD4+ or CD8+ T cells sorted from blood, taken in a trial of the OX40 agonist ivuxolimab. Receptor source: an adult with an advanced solid tumor such as melanoma, head and neck, liver or kidney cancer.

V gene TRBV10-2 combines with J gene TRBJ2-4; D is uncertain. The germline V gene has CDR1 WSHSY and CDR2 SAAADI. The CDR3 loop spans 15 amino acids. The V end was cut by 1 base, the J end by 0 bases, with 7 bases between. The CDR3, as DNA: TGCGCCAGCAGTGAGTTAGGCTTAGCCAAAAACATTCAGTACTTC. It encodes CASSELGLAKNIQYF.

The genes are TRBV7-9 and TRBJ2-3; perhaps TRBD1 as D (6 bases). The germline V and J ends were trimmed by 3 bases and 0 bases, with 10 bases remaining between them. Germline V CDR1 and CDR2: SEHNR, FQNEAQ (reference sequence). The CDR3 extends over 15 amino acids. The CDR3, as DNA: TGTGCCAGCAGCTTGCAGGGGAGCAGCACAGATACGCAGTATTTT. It specifies CASSLQGSSTDTQYF.

CDR3 protein: CASSVEVLGRVTGELFF. In DNA, the CDR3 is TGTGCCAGCAGCGTAGAGGTTCTGGGGCGGGTCACCGGGGAGCTGTTTTTT. The chain employs TRBV9 and TRBJ2-2, with D perhaps given as TRBD1 or TRBD2 (5 bases each). CDR3 length equals 17 residues. Trimming took 0 bases from V and 4 from J, leaving 16 bases between them. Germline V gene sequence: CDR1 SGDLS, CDR2 YYNGEE.

Comments on this clone: Within the sample, other DNA sequences also encode this same CDR3. The chain joins TRBV27 to TRBJ2-7; D may correspond to TRBD1 or TRBD2 (6 bases each). V dropped 3 bases and J dropped 0 bases, with 9 bases sitting between them. Germline CDR1 MNHEY, CDR2 SMNVEV (reference sequence). The CDR3 sequence is 14 residues long. CDR3 loop: CASSFGGPSYEQYF. The CDR3 DNA follows: TGTGCCAGCAGTTTTGGGGGGCCCTCCTACGAGCAGTACTTC.

The chain uses TRBV30 and TRBJ2-1; the match to TRBD2 covers 7 bases. V was clipped by 8 bases and J by 8 bases; unmatched bases: 3. The germline gives CDR1 GTSNPN, CDR2 SVGIG (reference sequence). This CDR3 has 10 residues. The CDR3 nucleotides read TGTGCCGGGGAGGGATATGAGCAGTTCTTC. Translating it yields CAGEGYEQFF.

In its sample, this clone was seen once. The chain links TRBV9 to TRBJ1-6; perhaps TRBD1 as D (5 bases). V lost 4 bases to trimming and J lost 7 bases, with 15 bases between them. CDR1 is SGDLS, CDR2 YYNGEE, per germline. The CDR3 extends over 15 amino acids. CDR3 nucleotides: TGTGCCAGCAGCCCGCTGGGGGGTGGCAATTCACCCCTCCACTTT. It encodes CASSPLGGGNSPLHF.

V is TRBV4-1 and J is TRBJ2-1; possibly TRBD1 for D (7 bases). Trimming stripped 0 bases from V and 9 bases from J, with 24 bases between. CDR1 and CDR2 from the germline V gene are MGHRA and YSYEKL. The CDR3 has 18 residues. CDR3 protein: CASSQDPFAGGGGFEQFF. The CDR3 nucleotides are TGCGCCAGCAGCCAAGACCCATTTGCAGGGGGAGGCGGCTTTGAGCAGTTCTTC.

The rearrangement joins TRBV7-9 to TRBJ1-4, with D possibly matching TRBD1 (6 bases). Germline V gene data show CDR1 as SEHNR and CDR2 as FQNEAQ (reference sequence). Deletions cut 3 bases from V and 7 bases from J, with 12 bases between. The length of the CDR3 is 14 residues. The CDR3 region has the DNA TGTGCCAGCAGCTTGAGGGGGGAGGCTGAAAAACTGTTTTTT. Encoded protein: CASSLRGEAEKLFF. Based on the CDR3 plus reference TRBV7-9 and TRBJ1-4, the full variable domain is DTGVSQNPRHKITKRGQNVTFRCDPISEHNRLYWYRQTLGQGPEFLTYFQNEAQLEKSRLLSDRFSAERPKGSFSTLEIQRTEQGDSAMYLCASSLRGEAEKLFFGSGTQLSVL.

The rearrangement links TRBV28 to TRBJ2-1; 9 bases line up with TRBD2. The germline V gene has CDR1 MDHEN and CDR2 SYDVKM. The ends lost 0 bases at V and 8 bases at J; junction bases unmatched: 11. The CDR3 totals 17 residues. The CDR3 DNA sequence: TGTGCCAGCAGTTTATGGGCCCAGCGGGGGGTGTCGGATGAGCAGTTCTTC. Encoded protein: CASSLWAQRGVSDEQFF.

The chain uses TRBV4-3 and TRBJ1-2, with D hard to call. Trimming removed 0 bases from V and 2 bases from J, with 7 bases in between. The CDR3 loop spans 14 amino acids. Germline CDR1 is LGHNA and CDR2 is YSLEER. The DNA of the CDR3 is TGCGCCAGCAGCCAAGATCGGAACAACTATGGCTACACCTTC. Residues: CASSQDRNNYGYTF.

V and J are TRBV4-3 and TRBJ2-7, with D possibly being TRBD1 or TRBD2 (5 bases each). Per the germline V gene, CDR1 is LGHNA and CDR2 is YSLEER. This CDR3 spans 15 amino acids. The V end was cut by 1 base, the J end by 2 bases, with 12 bases between. DNA for the CDR3: TGCGCCAGCAGCCAAGGGCCTCGGGGCGCCTACGAGCAGTACTTC. Amino acid sequence: CASSQGPRGAYEQYF.

J is TRBJ2-3 and V is TRBV28, with D perhaps matching TRBD1 (6 bases). The V gene lost 6 bases and the J gene lost 7 bases, with 14 bases spanning the gap. Looked up from germline, CDR1 is MDHEN and CDR2 is SYDVKM. CDR3 length: 13 residues. The CDR3: CASRQRTGYTQYF. The CDR3, as DNA: TGTGCCAGCAGGCAACGAACAGGGTATACGCAGTATTTT.

This chain connects TRBV5-6 to TRBJ2-7; tentatively, D is TRBD1 or TRBD2 (5 bases each). This CDR3 spans 17 amino acids. CDR1 and CDR2 from the germline V gene are SGHDT and YYEEEE. The V gene lost 1 base and the J gene lost 2 bases, with 19 bases spanning the gap. The CDR3 bases are TGTGCCAGCAGCTTGTCGGTTGGCGGAAGGGACGCCTACGAGCAGTACTTC. Translating it yields CASSLSVGGRDAYEQYF.

The V and J genes are TRBV27 and TRBJ2-1, with D tentatively TRBD1 (5 bases). Germline V gene sequence: CDR1 MNHEY, CDR2 SMNVEV (reference sequence). V lost 2 bases, J lost 8 bases, and 10 bases lay in between. This CDR3 is built from 13 residues. DNA of the CDR3: TGTGCCAGCAGTTTACAGGGTAGCCATGAGCAGTTCTTC. Translation gives CASSLQGSHEQFF.

This clone showed up just a few times. The J gene is TRBJ1-5, the V gene TRBV6-6; D might be TRBD1 (5 bases). CDR1 and CDR2 from the germline V gene are MNHNY and SVGAGI (reference sequence). This CDR3 contains 13 residues. V was clipped by 6 bases and J by 7 bases, with 13 bases between them. Written as DNA, the CDR3 is TGTGCCAGCAGCAAAGGGGCCGGGCAGCCCCAGCATTTT. Its protein product is CASSKGAGQPQHF.

The chain has TRBV12-2 and TRBJ2-5; the table's D gene call, TRBD2, was not cross checked with the DNA. TRBV12-2 is marked as a pseudogene. The CDR3 has 18 amino acids. CDR3 protein: CASRLAKALAGRKETQYF. The CDR3 DNA reads as TGTGCAAGTCGCTTAGCAAAGGCCCTCGCGGGGAGAAAAGAGACCCAGTACTTC.

J is TRBJ1-1 and V is TRBV14; D remains ambiguous. The V gene's germline CDR1 is SGHDN and CDR2 FVKESK. The CDR3 spans 13 residues. Trimming cost V 0 bases and J 6 bases, with 8 bases left between them. In DNA form, the CDR3 reads TGTGCCAGCAGCCAAGAGGTAGGGCCTGAAGCTTTCTTT. Translation gives CASSQEVGPEAFF.

J is TRBJ2-2 and V is TRBV28; 9 nucleotides align to TRBD2. Looked up from germline, CDR1 is MDHEN and CDR2 is SYDVKM. The CDR3 spans 15 residues. After removal of 6 bases from V and 1 base from J, the junction contained 3 bases not matched to a gene. DNA for the CDR3: TGTGCCAGCAGCCCTAGCGGGGTGAACACCGGGGAGCTGTTTTTT. This codes for CASSPSGVNTGELFF. Using reference TRBV28 and TRBJ2-2 for the parts outside the CDR3, the full variable domain is DVKVTQSSRYLVKRTGEKVFLECVQDMDHENMFWYRQDPGLGLRLIYFSYDVKMKEKGDIPEGYSVSREKKERFSLILESASTNQTSMYLCASSPSGVNTGELFFGEGSRLTVL.

V and J are TRBV6-5 and TRBJ2-1; no reliable D call. Germline V gene lookup returns CDR1 MNHEY and CDR2 SVGAGI. Trimming removed 0 bases from V and 15 bases from J, with 12 bases in between. The CDR3 has 12 amino acids. CDR3 nucleotide sequence: TGTGCCAGCAGTTACTCGATGGGGAACCGGTTCTTC. This gives the protein CASSYSMGNRFF.

This clone came up a few times. The chain recombines TRBV7-9 with TRBJ1-6; the D gene is possibly TRBD1 (5 bases). Per the germline V gene, CDR1 is SEHNR and CDR2 is FQNEAQ (reference sequence). The CDR3 consists of 15 residues. V was pared by 3 bases and J by 7 bases, with 13 bases between. CDR3 in amino acids: CASSFYSGTNSPLHF. CDR3 DNA: TGTGCCAGCAGCTTCTATTCGGGGACGAATTCACCCCTCCACTTT.

The rearrangement uses TRBV9 and TRBJ2-1, with 7 bases lining up with TRBD2. V gave up 0 bases and J gave up 2 bases; unmatched junction bases: 2. Germline-derived CDR1 and CDR2 are SGDLS and YYNGEE. The CDR3 sequence is 15 residues long. CDR3: CASSVGRGAYNEQFF. The CDR3 nucleotides are TGTGCCAGCAGCGTAGGTCGGGGGGCCTACAATGAGCAGTTCTTC.

This clone has a handful of counts. V gene TRBV7-2 combines with J gene TRBJ1-2, with D perhaps matching TRBD1 (5 bases). The V and J ends lost 5 bases and 4 bases respectively, with 17 bases between them. The germline V gene encodes CDR1 SGHTA and CDR2 FQGNSA. This CDR3 is 15 amino acids long. This CDR3 is CASSPTYAGRYGYTF. The CDR3 region has the DNA TGTGCCAGCAGCCCCACGTATGCAGGGCGCTATGGCTACACCTTC.

The genes are TRBV5-8 and TRBJ2-3; the D is unclear. The CDR3 is 11 residues long. V dropped 4 bases and J dropped 6 bases, with 6 bases sitting between them. CDR1 is SGHTS, CDR2 YDEGEE, per germline. The CDR3 nucleotides read TGTGCCAGCAGCGATGGGGATACGCAGTATTTT. Its protein is CASSDGDTQYF.

The chain recombines TRBV10-3 with TRBJ1-1; the D is unclear. CDR1 is ENHRY, CDR2 SYGVKD, per germline. Trimming took 3 bases from V and 0 from J, leaving 8 bases between them. The CDR3 totals 14 residues. CDR3 sequence (DNA): TGTGCCATCAGTGATTTTGGGATGAACACTGAAGCTTTCTTT. It encodes CAISDFGMNTEAFF.